These 23 T cell receptor beta chains originate from one sample sequenced in a study of T-cell memory formation after mild COVID-19. TCRdb re-derived calls from the 5' RACE reads in MiXCR, one entry per CDR3 protein. The repertoire holds roughly 110,000 distinct CDR3 sequences, with 15% to 20% as singletons. Sequenced input: PBMCs or a T cell subset sorted from them (not recorded which). The receptors originated from an adult woman who had mild COVID-19 (a few samples of this study predate the infection). Cell type and time point are not known.

The V call is TRBV10-3, the J call TRBJ2-1; D ambiguous. V was cut by 7 bases and J by 10 bases, with 20 bases left in between. The CDR3 runs 14 residues. Per germline, CDR1 ENHRY and CDR2 SYGVKD. The CDR3 loop reads CAIMQEALSHEQFF. DNA for the CDR3: TGTGCCATCATGCAAGAGGCACTATCACACGAGCAGTTCTTC.

The chain combines TRBV7-8 with TRBJ2-1; D unclear. Trimming stripped 1 base from V and 0 bases from J, with 7 bases between. The CDR3 covers 15 residues. Germline CDR1 SGHVS, CDR2 FQNEAQ. The CDR3 coding sequence is TGTGCCAGCAGCTTAGGTACAAGCTCCTACAATGAGCAGTTCTTC. This encodes CASSLGTSSYNEQFF.

The V and J genes are TRBV5-1 and TRBJ1-2; D perhaps matches TRBD1 (6 bases). Germline-derived CDR1 and CDR2 are SGHRS and YFSETQ. V shed 4 bases and J shed 0 bases, with 13 bases lying between them. The length of the CDR3 is 15 residues. CDR3 in amino acids: CASSQGLSANYGYTF. CDR3 coding DNA: TGCGCCAGCAGCCAGGGGCTTTCTGCTAACTATGGCTACACCTTC.

The chain employs TRBV6-2 or TRBV6-3 and TRBJ2-5; either TRBD1 or TRBD2 may supply D (5 bases each). There are 22 residues in the CDR3. CDR1 is MNHEY, CDR2 SVGEGT, per germline. V gave up 2 bases and J gave up 5 bases, with 36 bases separating them. The DNA of the CDR3 is TGTGCCAGCAGTTACAACCCACAAGGATTCTCCCGGGACGGATCATATCCGGAGACCCAGTACTTC. Translating gives CASSYNPQGFSRDGSYPETQYF.

There are many counts of this clonotype. The junction and the germline gene differ at one end; a read error may be behind it. V and J are TRBV7-7 and TRBJ2-7, with TRBD2 matching 7 bases. Germline V gives CDR1 SSHAT, CDR2 FNYEAQ (reference sequence). This CDR3 is built from 13 residues. The CDR3 spells CASSFGLEDEQYF. In DNA form, the CDR3 reads TGTGCTAGCAGCTTCGGACTAGAGGACGAGCAGTACTTC.

A few counts support this clonotype. The chain links TRBV13 to TRBJ2-1; tentative D call: TRBD1 (6 bases). CDR1 and CDR2 (germline): PRHDT, FYEKMQ (reference sequence). The CDR3 loop spans 17 amino acids. Deletions cut 4 bases from V and 0 bases from J, with 16 bases between. The CDR3 protein is CASSSTDRTSSYNEQFF. CDR3 bases: TGTGCCAGCAGCTCGACAGACAGGACCAGCTCCTACAATGAGCAGTTCTTC.

This clonotype was observed a handful of times. V and J are TRBV4-1 and TRBJ2-3; 8 bases fit TRBD2. Germline V gene lookup returns CDR1 MGHRA and CDR2 YSYEKL. The V and J ends lost 2 bases and 0 bases, in that order; junction bases with no gene match: 4. The CDR3 extends over 16 amino acids. The CDR3 sequence: CASSQRGGPSTDTQYF. CDR3 nucleotides: TGCGCCAGCAGCCAACGGGGGGGGCCTAGCACAGATACGCAGTATTTT.

The V call is TRBV24-1, the J call TRBJ2-2; tentatively, D is TRBD1 (6 bases). V was cut by 9 bases and J by 3 bases, with 13 bases left in between. Germline V lookup: CDR1 KGHDR, CDR2 SFDVKD. The CDR3 is 14 amino acids. The CDR3 DNA follows: TGTGCCACCTCACAGGGTTACGACACCGGGGAGCTGTTTTTT. Translating it yields CATSQGYDTGELFF.

Details on this clonotype: A junction end diverges from the germline sequence, so it may reflect a read error. The genes are TRBV29-1 and TRBJ2-6, with TRBD2 identical over 7 bases. From germline, CDR1 is SQVTM and CDR2 ANQGSEA. This CDR3 is 12 amino acids long. CDR3 nucleotides: TGCAGCGTCGAAGAGCGGGACAACGTCCTGACTTTC. Its translation is CSVEERDNVLTF.

This clonotype was observed a handful of times. V and J are TRBV5-1 and TRBJ2-5; no definite D call. V was shortened by 0 bases and J by 2 bases, with 14 bases between the two germline ends. The CDR3 is 16 residues long. Germline-derived CDR1 and CDR2 are SGHRS and YFSETQ. CDR3: CASSLGIFSEQETQYF. The CDR3 DNA is TGCGCCAGCAGCTTGGGGATTTTTTCCGAACAAGAGACCCAGTACTTC.

A few counts support this clonotype. The chain recombines TRBV2 with TRBJ2-7, with TRBD2 as a possible D gene (5 bases). The CDR3 is made up of 13 amino acids. Per the germline V gene, CDR1 is SNHLY and CDR2 is FYNNEI. V was pared by 10 bases and J by 1 base, with 14 bases between. This CDR3 reads CAILRGRSYEQYF. DNA for the CDR3: TGTGCCATCCTCCGGGGAAGATCCTACGAGCAGTACTTC.

A few counts support this clonotype. J is TRBJ2-3 and V is TRBV25-1, with D maybe TRBD1 (6 bases). The length of the CDR3 is 14 residues. V shed 2 bases and J shed 6 bases, with 12 bases lying between them. Germline V CDR1 and CDR2: MGHDK, SYGVNS. CDR3 sequence (DNA): TGTGCCAGCAGTGAAGGGGGCGCAGGGGATACGCAGTATTTT. Protein product: CASSEGGAGDTQYF.

This clonotype was seen more than once but under ten times. The chain uses TRBV19 and TRBJ2-7, with D possibly matching TRBD2 (6 bases). Trimming cost V 1 base and J 2 bases, with 12 bases left between them. CDR3 length: 15 residues. CDR1 and CDR2 from the germline V gene are LNHDA and SQIVND (reference sequence). This chain's CDR3 is CASSIVWDWTYEQYF. The CDR3 DNA follows: TGTGCCAGTAGTATAGTGTGGGACTGGACCTACGAGCAGTACTTC.

This clonotype was counted a few times. The chain is built from TRBV7-9 and TRBJ2-5; D is undetermined. The germline V gene encodes CDR1 SEHNR and CDR2 FQNEAQ (reference sequence). CDR3 length: 11 amino acids. V lost 6 bases and J 4 bases, leaving 6 bases between the germline ends. The CDR3 DNA follows: TGTGCCAGCAGGTTCGGAGAGACCCAGTACTTC. It codes for CASRFGETQYF.

This clonotype was observed a few times. The chain is built from TRBV9 and TRBJ2-2, with D unclear. V was trimmed by 4 bases and J by 0 bases, leaving 16 bases between them. The V gene's germline CDR1 is SGDLS and CDR2 YYNGEE. The CDR3 covers 17 residues. The CDR3 DNA reads as TGTGCCAGCAGCCGCCACGATGGCGCAACGAACACCGGGGAGCTGTTTTTT. The encoded protein is CASSRHDGATNTGELFF.

The sample holds many counts of this clonotype. This chain uses TRBV29-1 with TRBJ2-1; no clear D gene. V dropped 0 bases and J dropped 8 bases, with 5 bases sitting between them. CDR3 length: 11 amino acids. Germline V CDR1 and CDR2: SQVTM, ANQGSEA. CDR3 residues: CSVEEGYEQFF. The CDR3 DNA reads as TGCAGCGTTGAAGAGGGTTATGAGCAGTTCTTC.

V usage is TRBV4-1 and J usage is TRBJ2-5; 11 bases agree with TRBD2. V dropped 4 bases and J dropped 5; count of bases not matched to a gene: 9. This CDR3 has 16 residues. The germline CDR1 and CDR2 sequences are MGHRA and YSYEKL. DNA for the CDR3: TGCGCCAGCAGCCTCGGGGTAGCGGGGGGGAGGGAGACCCAGTACTTC. This encodes CASSLGVAGGRETQYF.

This chain links TRBV27 with TRBJ1-1, with TRBD1 identical over 8 bases. Germline V gene sequence: CDR1 MNHEY, CDR2 SMNVEV (reference sequence). With V trimmed by 5 bases and J by 4 bases, 9 bases remained unmatched. CDR3 size: 15 residues. The CDR3 DNA sequence: TGTGCCAGCAGTGGACAGGACAGGGCAGTCACTGAAGCTTTCTTT. Protein sequence: CASSGQDRAVTEAFF.

The chain joins TRBV29-1 to TRBJ2-7; D gene uncertain. This CDR3 has 14 amino acids. Germline CDR1 and CDR2: SQVTM and ANQGSEA. The V and J ends lost 4 bases and 2 bases respectively, with 15 bases between them. CDR3 in DNA: TGCAGCGTTGCTATGGGCTTTGGAACCTACGAGCAGTACTTC. This encodes CSVAMGFGTYEQYF.

The genes are TRBV7-9 and TRBJ1-3, with D unclear. Germline V gene data show CDR1 as SEHNR and CDR2 as FQNEAQ (reference sequence). Trimming cost V 7 bases and J 3 bases, with 13 bases left between them. The length of the CDR3 is 14 residues. The DNA of the CDR3 is TGTGCCAGCACCGTAGACGGCGATGGAAACACCATATATTTT. This translates into CASTVDGDGNTIYF.

This clonotype has more than one count but fewer than ten. The chain carries TRBV28 and TRBJ2-1; TRBD2 aligns across 10 bases. This CDR3 comprises 14 residues. V dropped 5 bases and J dropped 6; count of bases not matched to a gene: 4. Per germline, CDR1 MDHEN and CDR2 SYDVKM. The CDR3 sequence is CASSPSGSPNEQFF. The CDR3 DNA sequence: TGTGCCAGCAGTCCTAGCGGGAGTCCCAATGAGCAGTTCTTC.

This chain uses TRBV12-3 or TRBV12-4 with TRBJ2-7; 12 bases line up with TRBD2. CDR3 size: 16 residues. J was trimmed by 4 bases and V by 5 bases; bases with no gene match: 9. The CDR3 is CASSGTGTSGPYEQYF. The DNA for the CDR3 is TGTGCCAGCAGTGGGACTGGGACTAGCGGGCCGTACGAGCAGTACTTC.

The rearrangement links TRBV24-1 to TRBJ2-1; D is ambiguous. This CDR3 has 13 residues. Between the trimmed V and J ends, which lost 0 bases and 14 bases, there was a span of 13 bases. Germline V CDR1 and CDR2: KGHDR, SFDVKD. As DNA, the CDR3 is TGTGCCACCAGTGATTTGACTGCAGGTCGTGAGTTCTTC. It is translated as CATSDLTAGREFF.